This T cell receptor (beta chain) was observed in a study of CD8 T cells in ankylosing spondylitis. Findings and caveats of the study: Characteristic, it appeared, of ankylosing spondylitis blood was a TCR beta motif of eight highly homologous variants.

About this clonotype: What it recognizes is unknown.

In TCRdb, the 5' RACE reads were re-called with MiXCR into one record per CDR3 protein. The sample has about 700,000 distinct CDR3 sequences, around 20% seen once. The CDR3 is 15 residues long. With 7 bases removed from V and 8 bases from J, the gap between germline ends came to 21 bases. Sequenced input: blood, either unsorted or a sorted T cell fraction (not recorded which). The TCR comes from a male donor with ankylosing spondylitis. V and J are TRBV12-3 or TRBV12-4 and TRBJ2-1; D is ambiguous. CDR3 in amino acids: CASTRGGKAGHEQFF. The CDR3 nucleotides read TGTGCCAGCACCCGAGGCGGTAAGGCCGGCCATGAGCAGTTCTTC.